These 15 T cell receptor beta chains were sequenced from one sample in a study of blood T cell repertoires in COVID-19. Here immunoSEQ multiplex PCR was the method, and the copy in TCRdb shows in-frame clones only, minus some. This table has over 45,000 clones, approximately 80% appearing once. The sample consisted of peripheral blood. These TCRs come from a human donor with active or convalescent COVID-19. The donor label of this sample is uncertain.

The rearrangement links TRBV24-1 to TRBJ2-1; TRBD1 is a possible D gene (6 bases). Trimming took 5 bases from V and 0 from J, leaving 13 bases between them. CDR3 length equals 16 residues. Germline CDR1 reads KGHDR; CDR2 reads SFDVKD. Written as DNA, the CDR3 is TGTGCCACCAGTGGTCATACAGGGAGCTCCTACAATGAGCAGTTCTTC. Protein sequence: CATSGHTGSSYNEQFF.

The chain combines TRBV3-1 (or the pseudogene TRBV3-2) with TRBJ2-2, with no clear D. The V end was cut by 9 bases, the J end by 3 bases, with 11 bases between. Germline CDR1 reads LGHDT; CDR2 reads YNNKEL (reference sequence). This CDR3 has 13 amino acids. The CDR3, as DNA: TGTGCCAGTACCCTAACCTACACCGGGGAGCTGTTTTTT. Encoded protein: CASTLTYTGELFF.

The chain is built from TRBV7-7 and TRBJ2-2; 9 bases are a match to TRBD1. V dropped 5 bases and J dropped 8; count of bases not matched to a gene: 12. This CDR3 is 16 amino acids long. In germline, CDR1 is SSHAT, CDR2 FNYEAQ (reference sequence). In DNA form, the CDR3 reads TGTGCCAGCAGCCCAACTACAGGGGGCGCGGTGGGGGAGCTGTTTTTT. Protein sequence: CASSPTTGGAVGELFF.

A few counts support this clone. The rearrangement links TRBV6-2 or TRBV6-3 to TRBJ2-5; D unclear. The CDR3 extends over 14 amino acids. Germline CDR1 reads MNHEY; CDR2 reads SVGEGT. The germline V and J ends were trimmed by 2 bases and 5 bases, with 12 bases remaining between them. For the CDR3, the DNA is TGTGCCAGCAGTTACCTGACTCCTGGGGAGACCCAGTACTTC. Protein: CASSYLTPGETQYF.

The V gene is TRBV29-1, the J gene TRBJ1-1; maybe TRBD1 (6 bases). CDR1 is SQVTM and CDR2 is ANQGSEA in the germline V gene. CDR3 length equals 13 residues. Trimming removed 2 bases from V and 1 base from J, with 8 bases in between. The CDR3 nucleotides read TGCAGCGTTGAACGGACAGCGAACACTGAAGCTTTCTTT. It codes for CSVERTANTEAFF. The whole variable domain, filled in from reference TRBV29-1 and TRBJ1-1, reads SAVISQKPSRDICQRGTSLTIQCQVDSQVTMMFWYRQQPGQSLTLIATANQGSEATYESGFVIDKFPISRPNLTFSTLTVSNMSPEDSSIYLCSVERTANTEAFFGQGTRLTVV.

V usage is TRBV5-8 and J usage is TRBJ2-7; 10 bases map to TRBD1. The germline CDR1 and CDR2 sequences are SGHTS and YDEGEE. With 1 base clipped from V and 3 bases from J, the junction kept 4 bases outside the gene matches. The CDR3 runs 15 residues. In nucleotides, the CDR3 is TGTGCCAGCAGCTTGCGTGGACAGGGGGGCTACGAGCAGTACTTC. It yields the protein CASSLRGQGGYEQYF. The full variable domain, rest sourced from reference TRBV5-8 and TRBJ2-7, is EAGVTQSPTHLIKTRGQQATLRCSPISGHTSVYWYQQALGLGLQFLLWYDEGEERNRGNFPPRFSGRQFPNYSSELNVNALELEDSALYLCASSLRGQGGYEQYFGPGTRLTVT.

This chain joins TRBV7-9 and TRBJ1-3; no firm D call. The CDR3 has 16 residues. Between the trimmed V and J ends, which lost 1 base and 2 bases, there was a span of 12 bases. Per germline, CDR1 SEHNR and CDR2 FQNEAQ (reference sequence). The CDR3 nucleotides are TGTGCCAGCAGCTTAGATCCGGCAGGCCCTGGAAACACCATATATTTT. Protein: CASSLDPAGPGNTIYF.

The CDR3 loop is CASSLSGTGLQETQYF. CDR3 nucleotide sequence: TGCGCCAGCAGCTTAAGTGGGACAGGCCTCCAAGAGACCCAGTACTTC. The chain employs TRBV5-1 and TRBJ2-5; 8 bases agree with TRBD1. Per the germline V gene, CDR1 is SGHRS and CDR2 is YFSETQ. The CDR3 is made up of 16 amino acids. V was pared by 2 bases and J by 1 base, with 7 bases of the junction left unmatched.

The chain employs TRBV24-1 and TRBJ1-3; no reliable D call. V shed 12 bases and J shed 1 base, with 12 bases lying between them. The CDR3 totals 13 residues. Germline V gives CDR1 KGHDR, CDR2 SFDVKD. DNA for the CDR3: TGTGCCTTCAAGGAGGGTTCTGGAAACACCATATATTTT. The encoded protein is CAFKEGSGNTIYF.

The chain employs TRBV27 and TRBJ1-1; TRBD1 agrees at 7 bases. V lost 6 bases and J lost 10; bases outside the gene matches: 5. This CDR3 is 11 amino acids long. Per germline, CDR1 MNHEY and CDR2 SMNVEV (reference sequence). As DNA, the CDR3 is TGTGCCAGCAGCAGTGACAGGGCAGCTTTCTTT. As protein: CASSSDRAAFF.

This clone was observed a few times. The rearrangement joins TRBV30 to TRBJ1-1; TRBD1 aligns across 11 bases. Trimming removed 4 bases from V and 4 bases from J; junction bases left unmatched: 14. This CDR3 spans 17 amino acids. Germline-derived CDR1 and CDR2 are GTSNPN and SVGIG (reference sequence). Written as DNA, the CDR3 is TGTGCCTGGAACCTGAGGGACAGGGGGAGTTACGGCACTGAAGCTTTCTTT. The encoded protein is CAWNLRDRGSYGTEAFF.

The chain joins TRBV30 to TRBJ1-4, with a possible D match to TRBD1 (5 bases). The ends were cut back, 0 bases at V and 8 bases at J, with 7 bases in the middle. CDR3 length equals 12 residues. Per the germline V gene, CDR1 is GTSNPN and CDR2 is SVGIG (reference sequence). Here the CDR3 DNA reads TGTGCCTGGAGTGTTGCAGGGGAAAAACTGTTTTTT. It is translated as CAWSVAGEKLFF. Looking up the rest from reference TRBV30 and TRBJ1-4 gives the full variable domain: SQTIHQWPATLVQPVGSPLSLECTVEGTSNPNLYWYRQAAGRGLQLLFYSVGIGQISSEVPQNLSASRPQDRQFILSSKKLLLSDSGFYLCAWSVAGEKLFFGSGTQLSVL.

The rearrangement uses TRBV5-6 and TRBJ1-2; D remains unclear. Germline V gene data show CDR1 as SGHDT and CDR2 as YYEEEE. The V gene lost 4 bases and the J gene lost 11 bases, with 12 bases spanning the gap. The CDR3 length is 11 residues. This chain's CDR3 is CASSTWREYTF. The CDR3 coding sequence is TGTGCCAGCAGCACCTGGCGGGAATACACCTTC.

The rearrangement joins TRBV6-4 to TRBJ1-2; 8 bases align to TRBD1. With 7 bases clipped from V and 0 bases from J, the junction kept 10 bases outside the gene matches. Germline loops: CDR1 MRHNA, CDR2 SNTAGT. The CDR3 contains 16 residues. The CDR3 region is CASKKDRALANYGYTF. The CDR3 DNA follows: TGTGCCAGCAAAAAGGACAGGGCCCTTGCTAACTATGGCTACACCTTC.

The chain couples TRBV28 to TRBJ1-2; no definite D call. The CDR3 sequence is 14 residues long. The germline CDR1 and CDR2 sequences are MDHEN and SYDVKM. The V end was cut by 7 bases, the J end by 6 bases, with 18 bases between. In DNA, the CDR3 is TGTGCCAGCACCCCCTGGGGAGGAAAGAATGGCTACACCTTC. This translates into CASTPWGGKNGYTF.